This T cell receptor (beta chain) derives from a study of Graves' ophthalmopathy and Graves' hyperthyroidism. This clonotype was seen at least ten times. Its antigen remains unidentified. Amplification of TCR beta CDR3 regions used RNA transcripts. Investigators did first-round RT-PCR with HTBI primers, then second-round multiplex PCR. Each CDR3 protein gets one entry after TCRdb re-called the multiplex PCR reads with MiXCR. The sample lists around 400,000 distinct CDR3 sequences; under 25% were seen once. Study-level points and caveats: With a specificity of 72.22% and a sensitivity of just under 71%, the model predicted ophthalmopathy progression.

No progression to ophthalmopathy over 18 months defined stable hyperthyroidism. Hyperthyroidism was new, under 2 months, in patients aged 18 to 65. Germline V gene data show CDR1 as SNHLY and CDR2 as FYNNEI. V lost 3 bases and J lost 10, with 10 bases in between. This CDR3 has 12 amino acids. The chain has TRBV2 and TRBJ1-5, with unresolved D. This clonotype was obtained from a woman under 30 with stable Graves' hyperthyroidism. Sequences were obtained from peripheral blood. DNA of the CDR3: TGTGCCAGCAGTGATCTGACCCTACCCCAGCATTTT. Translated: CASSDLTLPQHF.